The 19 T cell receptor beta chains in this list originate from one sample, sequenced in a study of identical twins. TCRdb fed the 5' RACE reads into MiXCR, producing one record per CDR3 protein. The data contain 500,000 or so distinct CDR3 sequences, 14% of them singletons. These records were also assigned to another study, of yellow fever vaccine responses in identical twins.

The material sequenced was CD4+ T cells sorted from blood. Source of these receptors: a woman aged 18-30 years in good health.

This clonotype was observed a few times. The V and J genes are TRBV6-2 or TRBV6-3 and TRBJ2-7, with no clear D. V was clipped by 2 bases and J by 3 bases, with 5 bases between them. The CDR3 has 12 amino acids. The germline gives CDR1 MNHEY, CDR2 SVGEGT. The CDR3 spells CASSYDNYEQYF. The DNA for the CDR3 is TGTGCCAGCAGTTACGACAACTACGAGCAGTACTTC.

This clonotype was observed at least ten times. The chain carries TRBV5-1 and TRBJ1-1; D is perhaps TRBD1 (6 bases). CDR3 length: 16 residues. V was cut by 5 bases and J by 7 bases, with 24 bases left in between. Germline V gives CDR1 SGHRS, CDR2 YFSETQ. In nucleotides, the CDR3 is TGCGCCAGCAGACTGGCCCCAGGGGTAGGTGTCGGTGAAGCTTTCTTT. Amino acids: CASRLAPGVGVGEAFF.

This clonotype came up a few times. The chain couples TRBV5-6 to TRBJ2-6, with D maybe TRBD2 (5 bases). CDR3 length: 19 amino acids. CDR1 SGHDT and CDR2 YYEEEE come from the germline V gene. Trimming stripped 0 bases from V and 2 bases from J, with 18 bases between. The CDR3 spells CASSLGETRRAPGANVLTF. The CDR3 nucleotides read TGTGCCAGCAGCTTGGGGGAAACAAGGCGGGCCCCTGGGGCCAACGTCCTGACTTTC.

This clonotype was seen more than once but under ten times. The rearrangement joins TRBV30 to TRBJ2-3; no reliable D call. The V gene lost 5 bases and the J gene lost 3 bases, with 6 bases spanning the gap. Germline loops: CDR1 GTSNPN, CDR2 SVGIG (reference sequence). This CDR3 region has 11 residues. This CDR3 is CAWARTDTQYF. The DNA for the CDR3 is TGTGCCTGGGCTAGAACAGATACGCAGTATTTT.

This clonotype was seen more than once but under ten times. The chain couples TRBV27 to TRBJ1-6, with a possible D match to TRBD1 (6 bases). The CDR3 spans 13 residues. Trimming took 8 bases from V and 7 from J, leaving 12 bases between them. Germline V gene lookup returns CDR1 MNHEY and CDR2 SMNVEV (reference sequence). This chain's CDR3 is CASGGGFNSPLHF. For the CDR3, the DNA is TGTGCCAGCGGCGGGGGCTTCAATTCACCCCTCCACTTT.

V usage is TRBV10-3 and J usage is TRBJ2-6; either TRBD1 or TRBD2 may supply D (5 bases each). The V gene lost 11 bases and the J gene lost 2 bases, with 16 bases spanning the gap. Germline V gene data show CDR1 as ENHRY and CDR2 as SYGVKD. This CDR3 contains 15 residues. CDR3 nucleotide sequence: TGTGCCTCCACTGCTCAGGGAGCTGGGGCCAACGTCCTGACTTTC. Residues: CASTAQGAGANVLTF.

There are a few counts of this clonotype. CDR3 sequence (DNA): TGTGCCAGCAGTTTAGAGAACACCCCGACTCGACCCCAGCATTTT. It encodes CASSLENTPTRPQHF. The chain joins TRBV12-3 or TRBV12-4 to TRBJ1-5; D remains ambiguous. V was pared by 1 base and J by 10 bases, with 17 bases between. The CDR3 length is 15 residues.

There are many counts of this clonotype. This chain joins TRBV12-3 or TRBV12-4 and TRBJ2-3; D possibly corresponds to TRBD1 (6 bases). Trimming pared 5 bases from V and 2 bases from J, leaving 14 bases between. CDR3 length: 15 amino acids. CDR3 DNA: TGTGCCAGCAGTCGGACCAGGGGCCTCACAGATACGCAGTATTTT. Amino acid sequence: CASSRTRGLTDTQYF.

This clonotype came up many times. Sequence at one end of the junction differs from germline and may be a read error. The V call is TRBV3-1, the J call TRBJ2-2; D gene unclear. Germline assignment: CDR1 LGHDT and CDR2 YNNKEL (reference sequence). This CDR3 is 14 amino acids long. Here the CDR3 DNA reads TGCGCCAGCAGCCAAGTCAGATCCACCGGGGAGCTGTTTTTT. Its translation: CASSQVRSTGELFF.

On this clonotype itself: Compared with germline, one end of the junction differs, possibly owing to a read error. This rearrangement joins TRBV7-6 to TRBJ2-7; D gene uncertain. The CDR3 runs to 8 residues. Germline loops: CDR1 SGHVS, CDR2 FNYEAQ. The CDR3 DNA reads TGTGCCACCCCGTTCAATTATTTC. The encoded protein is CATPFNYF.

This chain connects TRBV6-2 or TRBV6-3 to TRBJ2-7, with 7 bases aligning to TRBD1. Germline V gene lookup returns CDR1 MNHEY and CDR2 SVGEGT. The CDR3 length is 13 residues. Trimming removed 8 bases from V and 1 base from J; junction bases left unmatched: 5. CDR3 sequence (DNA): TGTGCCAGCCGGGACAGTGAGTCCTACGAGCAGTACTTC. Its translation: CASRDSESYEQYF.

This clonotype was seen a few times. This chain links TRBV20-1 with TRBJ2-7; 7 bases are a match to TRBD1. Germline V lookup: CDR1 DFQATT, CDR2 SNEGSKA (reference sequence). Unmatched junction bases numbered 5, after V lost 0 bases and J lost 3 bases. The CDR3 is made up of 14 amino acids. The CDR3 is CSARDAGTVYEQYF. CDR3 sequence (DNA): TGCAGTGCTAGAGATGCCGGGACAGTCTACGAGCAGTACTTC.

This clonotype was seen more than once but under ten times. This chain uses TRBV20-1 with TRBJ2-7; D may be TRBD2 (5 bases). V was clipped by 1 base and J by 4 bases, with 14 bases between them. The CDR3 consists of 14 residues. The germline CDR1 and CDR2 sequences are DFQATT and SNEGSKA (reference sequence). CDR3 sequence: CSARAVLSGYEQYF. The CDR3 DNA reads TGCAGTGCTAGAGCCGTCTTGAGCGGATACGAGCAGTACTTC.

The genes are TRBV20-1 and TRBJ2-7; tentative D call: TRBD2 (6 bases). Germline V gives CDR1 DFQATT, CDR2 SNEGSKA (reference sequence). Trimming pared 0 bases from V and 7 bases from J, leaving 19 bases between. The CDR3 is 15 amino acids. CDR3 region: CSAREPGRGSWEQYF. The CDR3 DNA reads as TGCAGTGCTAGAGAGCCGGGACGGGGGTCTTGGGAGCAGTACTTC.

The V call is TRBV12-3 or TRBV12-4, the J call TRBJ2-3; the D is unclear. The CDR3 is made up of 14 amino acids. V lost 7 bases and J lost 1, with 12 bases in between. The DNA for the CDR3 is TGTGCCAGCATTATACTGGGTGGCACAGATACGCAGTATTTT. Its translation: CASIILGGTDTQYF.

This clonotype was detected only a few times. This chain links TRBV29-1 with TRBJ2-5; D not resolved. The germline CDR1 and CDR2 sequences are SQVTM and ANQGSEA. The germline V and J ends were trimmed by 3 bases and 4 bases, with 12 bases remaining between them. This CDR3 comprises 13 residues. Here the CDR3 DNA reads TGCAGCGTTGATAGTAGGGCCAGAGAGACCCAGTACTTC. Translated: CSVDSRARETQYF.

The chain uses TRBV4-2 and TRBJ1-2; the match to TRBD1 covers 7 bases. The CDR3 spans 12 residues. Germline V gene sequence: CDR1 LGHNA, CDR2 YNFKEQ. V gave up 5 bases and J gave up 10 bases; unmatched junction bases: 7. CDR3 DNA: TGTGCCAGCAGCTACCGGGACAGAATCTACACCTTC. This sequence encodes CASSYRDRIYTF.

This clonotype was counted ten times or more. The chain combines TRBV12-3 or TRBV12-4 with TRBJ2-2; D is unresolved. Trimming removed 6 bases at V and 7 bases at J, with 15 bases between. The CDR3 length is 14 residues. The CDR3 region is CASSLGLRSGELFF. The DNA for the CDR3 is TGTGCCAGCAGCCTCGGGCTTCGGAGCGGGGAGCTGTTTTTT.

This clonotype was seen many times. The V call is TRBV5-1, the J call TRBJ2-3, with 13 bases matching TRBD2. Germline CDR1 and CDR2: SGHRS and YFSETQ. This CDR3 region has 16 residues. Trimming removed 3 bases from V and 0 bases from J; junction bases left unmatched: 1. The CDR3 nucleotides are TGCGCCAGCAGCTCGGGACTAGCGGGGAGCACAGATACGCAGTATTTT. This gives the protein CASSSGLAGSTDTQYF.